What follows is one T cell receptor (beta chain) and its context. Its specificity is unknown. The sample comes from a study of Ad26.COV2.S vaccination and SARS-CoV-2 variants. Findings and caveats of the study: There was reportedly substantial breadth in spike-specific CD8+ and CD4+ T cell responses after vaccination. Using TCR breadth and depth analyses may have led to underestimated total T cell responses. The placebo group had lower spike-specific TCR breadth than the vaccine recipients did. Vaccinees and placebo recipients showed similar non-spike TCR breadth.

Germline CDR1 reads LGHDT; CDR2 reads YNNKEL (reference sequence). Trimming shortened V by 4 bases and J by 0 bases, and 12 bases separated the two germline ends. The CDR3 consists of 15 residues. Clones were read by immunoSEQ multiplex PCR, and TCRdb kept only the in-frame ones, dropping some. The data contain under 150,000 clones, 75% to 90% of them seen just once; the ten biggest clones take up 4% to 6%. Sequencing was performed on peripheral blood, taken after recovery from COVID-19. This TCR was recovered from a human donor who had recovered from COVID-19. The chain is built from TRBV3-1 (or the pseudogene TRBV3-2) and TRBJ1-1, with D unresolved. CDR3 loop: CASSPSEIMNTEAFF. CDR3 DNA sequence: TGTGCCAGCAGCCCTTCAGAGATCATGAACACTGAAGCTTTCTTT.